One and the same sample provided the 25 T cell receptor beta chains below, sequenced in a study of blood T cells in healthy people across ages. Then a second PCR, running about 7 to 11 cycles, was carried out with a sample-barcoded 5' primer and a J-beta primer mix. TCRdb recomputed calls from the 5' RACE reads with MiXCR, one row per CDR3 protein. The repertoire includes 1.5 million to 2 million distinct CDR3 sequences, 30% to 35% of them detected once, and about 11% sits in the top ten. Source material: blood. The source is a woman aged 25 to 39 in good health.

The chain employs TRBV6-1 and TRBJ2-7; maybe TRBD2 (6 bases). Trimming stripped 8 bases from V and 3 bases from J, with 17 bases between. Germline values: CDR1 MNHNS, CDR2 SASEGT. The CDR3 loop spans 14 amino acids. The CDR3 DNA reads as TGTGCCAGCGGCCCGGGACTTGTCGGCTACGAGCAGTACTTC. As protein: CASGPGLVGYEQYF.

This clonotype was seen a handful of times. The V and J genes are TRBV7-2 and TRBJ2-2; 10 positions agree with TRBD2. This CDR3 contains 17 residues. From germline, CDR1 is SGHTA and CDR2 FQGNSA. After removal of 4 bases from V and 5 bases from J, the junction contained 10 bases not matched to a gene. Written as DNA, the CDR3 is TGTGCCAGCAGCTACCGACCTAGCGGGAGAGGTACCGGGGAGCTGTTTTTT. Protein sequence: CASSYRPSGRGTGELFF.

This clonotype was seen more than once but under ten times. The chain recombines TRBV20-1 with TRBJ2-7; TRBD1 aligns across 8 bases. CDR1 and CDR2 from the germline V gene are DFQATT and SNEGSKA (reference sequence). After removal of 0 bases from V and 5 bases from J, the junction contained 6 bases not matched to a gene. CDR3 size: 14 residues. This chain's CDR3 is CSARDLTGVDEQYF. The CDR3 DNA is TGCAGTGCTAGAGATCTGACAGGGGTAGACGAGCAGTACTTC.

This clonotype was counted between two and nine times. The V and J genes are TRBV6-5 and TRBJ2-5, with 8 bases that match TRBD2. The CDR3 is made up of 15 amino acids. V lost 2 bases and J lost 2; bases outside the gene matches: 4. The germline gives CDR1 MNHEY, CDR2 SVGAGI. The CDR3 region is CASSYRASGQETQYF. Written as DNA, the CDR3 is TGTGCCAGCAGTTACAGGGCTAGCGGGCAAGAGACCCAGTACTTC.

At least ten counts were recorded for this clonotype. The CDR3 region has the DNA TGCAGCGCTGTAGTGGGGCCCTACGAGCAGTACTTC. Residues: CSAVVGPYEQYF. This chain uses TRBV29-1 with TRBJ2-7, with D maybe TRBD1 (5 bases). This CDR3 has 12 residues. The germline V gene encodes CDR1 SQVTM and CDR2 ANQGSEA. Trimming cost V 7 bases and J 2 bases, with 12 bases left between them.

This chain joins TRBV11-3 and TRBJ2-1; no reliable D call. The CDR3 sequence is 12 residues long. The V gene lost 5 bases and the J gene lost 9 bases, with 11 bases spanning the gap. The V gene's germline CDR1 is SGHNT and CDR2 YENEEA. The CDR3 DNA sequence: TGTGCCAGCAGCCCACAACCAGGTGAGCAGTTCTTC. Residues: CASSPQPGEQFF.

Only a few counts were recorded for this clonotype. The chain has TRBV4-1 and TRBJ2-5; the match to TRBD2 covers 14 bases. The CDR3 is made up of 17 amino acids. V lost 3 bases and J lost 5; bases outside the gene matches: 8. Germline CDR1 is MGHRA and CDR2 is YSYEKL. CDR3 sequence reads: CASSQASRTSGRETQYF. The CDR3 region has the DNA TGCGCCAGCAGCCAGGCCTCGAGGACTAGCGGGAGGGAGACCCAGTACTTC.

The rearrangement uses TRBV5-1 and TRBJ2-5, with a weak D call TRBD1 (6 bases). The CDR3 is made up of 15 amino acids. Germline loops: CDR1 SGHRS, CDR2 YFSETQ. V dropped 6 bases and J dropped 1 base, with 16 bases sitting between them. CDR3 sequence (DNA): TGCGCCAGCACCCGGGGTGTGGGGGCCCAAGAGACCCAGTACTTC. This encodes CASTRGVGAQETQYF.

CDR3 nucleotide sequence: TGCGCCAGCAGCCGGGACAGGGCGAGGGTTGGCTACACCTTC. This translates into CASSRDRARVGYTF. This chain uses TRBV5-1 with TRBJ1-2; 9 bases align to TRBD1. Germline lookup yields CDR1 SGHRS and CDR2 YFSETQ. V gave up 4 bases and J gave up 7 bases; unmatched junction bases: 8. The CDR3 totals 14 residues.

The rearrangement uses TRBV6-6 and TRBJ2-5; no reliable D call. CDR1 is MNHNY and CDR2 is SVGAGI in the germline V gene (reference sequence). CDR3 size: 15 residues. Trimming shortened V by 0 bases and J by 5 bases, and 13 bases separated the two germline ends. CDR3 DNA: TGTGCCAGCAGTTACTCGGACCAGTGGATCGAGACCCAGTACTTC. It is translated as CASSYSDQWIETQYF.

This clonotype was detected only a few times. CDR3 coding DNA: TGTGCCAGCAACACCCTGGGGGGGAATAGCAATCAGCCCCAGCATTTT. It codes for CASNTLGGNSNQPQHF. The chain has TRBV6-2 or TRBV6-3 and TRBJ1-5; D is perhaps TRBD1 (5 bases). CDR1 and CDR2 (germline): MNHEY, SVGEGT. V lost 7 bases and J lost 0, with 16 bases in between. CDR3 size: 16 residues.

The sample holds a few counts of this clonotype. This chain uses TRBV6-1 with TRBJ1-4; the match to TRBD1 covers 8 bases. The CDR3 length is 13 residues. V lost 6 bases to trimming and J lost 13 bases; unmatched junction nucleotides: 10. Germline V gene data show CDR1 as MNHNS and CDR2 as SASEGT. The CDR3 spells CASSGQGGEGLFF. CDR3 bases: TGTGCCAGCAGCGGACAGGGCGGGGAAGGACTGTTTTTT.

J is TRBJ2-7 and V is TRBV20-1, with TRBD2 identical over 13 bases. The length of the CDR3 is 14 residues. The V and J ends lost 5 bases and 4 bases, in that order; junction bases with no gene match: 5. Germline V lookup: CDR1 DFQATT, CDR2 SNEGSKA (reference sequence). The CDR3, as DNA: TGCAGTGCTGCGCCACTAGCGGGAGGGTACGAGCAGTACTTC. It translates to CSAAPLAGGYEQYF.

This clonotype was observed a handful of times. The chain links TRBV15 to TRBJ2-1; 9 nucleotides agree with TRBD2. The CDR3 runs 16 residues. V gave up 5 bases and J gave up 2 bases; unmatched junction bases: 7. Germline V gene lookup returns CDR1 LNHNV and CDR2 YYDKDF (reference sequence). The CDR3 region has the DNA TGTGCCACCAGCGGGGTTAGCGGGAGCGCCTACAATGAGCAGTTCTTC. This translates into CATSGVSGSAYNEQFF.

The chain uses TRBV12-3 or TRBV12-4 and TRBJ1-2; no definite D call. Trimming took 7 bases from V and 5 from J, leaving 11 bases between them. The CDR3 extends over 12 amino acids. The CDR3 sequence is CASTLPGYGYTF. DNA of the CDR3: TGTGCCAGCACCCTACCCGGGTATGGCTACACCTTC.

The chain links TRBV6-5 to TRBJ2-1; TRBD2 matches 7 bases. CDR1 and CDR2 (germline): MNHEY, SVGAGI. Trimming removed 6 bases from V and 7 bases from J; junction bases left unmatched: 6. CDR3 length: 13 residues. The CDR3 sequence is CASSLTSRNEQFF. CDR3 DNA: TGTGCCAGCAGCCTGACTAGCAGGAATGAGCAGTTCTTC.

V usage is TRBV7-8 and J usage is TRBJ2-2; D is uncertain. Trimming removed 2 bases from V and 1 base from J, with 14 bases in between. CDR3 length: 17 residues. Germline V gives CDR1 SGHVS, CDR2 FQNEAQ. In nucleotides, the CDR3 is TGTGCCAGCAGCTTAAGGCCAGGTCAAAGGAACACCGGGGAGCTGTTTTTT. Protein product: CASSLRPGQRNTGELFF. The variable domain in full, with the rest retrieved from reference TRBV7-8 and TRBJ2-2, is GAGVSQSPRYKVAKRGQDVALRCDPISGHVSLFWYQQALGQGPEFLTYFQNEAQLDKSGLPSDRFFAERPEGSVSTLKIQRTQQEDSAVYLCASSLRPGQRNTGELFFGEGSRLTVL.

This sequence joins TRBV20-1 and TRBJ2-3; TRBD1 agrees at 9 bases. The CDR3 is 17 residues long. Germline loops: CDR1 DFQATT, CDR2 SNEGSKA (reference sequence). After removal of 3 bases from V and 4 bases from J, the junction contained 14 bases not matched to a gene. The CDR3 is CSASQQGAWGSADTQYF. The CDR3 DNA is TGCAGTGCTAGCCAACAGGGGGCGTGGGGTTCCGCAGATACGCAGTATTTT.

This clonotype was observed a handful of times. The chain combines TRBV28 with TRBJ2-7, with D perhaps matching TRBD1 (5 bases). Germline CDR1 MDHEN, CDR2 SYDVKM. The CDR3 runs to 14 residues. Trimming took off 3 bases at V and 6 bases at J, with 15 bases between the two ends. The CDR3: CASSFPSDRGEQYF. The CDR3 DNA is TGTGCCAGCAGTTTTCCGAGTGATAGGGGCGAGCAGTACTTC.

This clonotype has a count of ten or more. This rearrangement joins TRBV24-1 to TRBJ2-1; D may be TRBD2 (6 bases). Germline loops: CDR1 KGHDR, CDR2 SFDVKD. The CDR3 is made up of 16 amino acids. Between the trimmed V and J ends, which lost 3 bases and 10 bases, there was a span of 21 bases. DNA of the CDR3: TGTGCCACCAGTGATCCCCTCCGCGGGGACCTCAAAGAGCAGTTCTTC. Amino acid sequence: CATSDPLRGDLKEQFF.

The table lists this clonotype with many counts. The chain uses TRBV28 and TRBJ2-1; TRBD2 aligns across 9 bases. V lost 3 bases to trimming and J lost 5 bases; unmatched junction nucleotides: 5. The CDR3 sequence is 15 residues long. CDR1 is MDHEN, CDR2 SYDVKM, per germline. This CDR3 is CASSLVASGDNEQFF. DNA of the CDR3: TGTGCCAGCAGTTTGGTGGCTAGCGGGGACAATGAGCAGTTCTTC.

The V gene is TRBV3-1, the J gene TRBJ1-1; no reliable D call. This CDR3 region has 13 residues. Germline values: CDR1 LGHDT, CDR2 YNNKEL (reference sequence). Trimming removed 4 bases from V and 6 bases from J, with 12 bases in between. The CDR3 DNA reads TGTGCCAGCAGCCTTACACGGAATGCTGAAGCTTTCTTT. It is translated as CASSLTRNAEAFF.

V gene TRBV6-6 combines with J gene TRBJ1-5; 9 nucleotides match TRBD1. The V segment lost 9 bases and the J segment 6 bases; nucleotides outside the gene matches: 3. Germline loops: CDR1 MNHNY, CDR2 SVGAGI (reference sequence). The CDR3 has 12 amino acids. In DNA, the CDR3 is TGTGCCAGGGGACAGGGCGGTCAGCCCCAGCATTTT. It yields the protein CARGQGGQPQHF.

As concerns this clonotype: A clone one base away is much larger, so this may be a read error. The chain employs TRBV29-1 and TRBJ1-2, with D possibly matching TRBD1 (6 bases). The CDR3 is made up of 13 amino acids. Germline loops: CDR1 SQVTM, CDR2 ANQGSEA. Between the trimmed V and J ends, which lost 6 bases and 4 bases, there was a span of 15 bases. The DNA for the CDR3 is TGCAGCGTCATCGTGGGGGCTTTCTATGGCTACACCTTC. This gives the protein CSVIVGAFYGYTF.

Remarks on this clonotype: Compared with germline, one end of the junction differs, possibly owing to a read error. The J gene is TRBJ2-3, the V gene TRBV7-2; TRBD2 might be the D (6 bases). Germline loops: CDR1 SGHTA, CDR2 FQGNSA. This CDR3 region has 15 residues. CDR3 DNA: TGTGCCAGCACCTTATTCGGGAGCGGGACAGATACGCAGTATTTT. The encoded protein is CASTLFGSGTDTQYF. Full variable domain (missing parts from reference TRBV7-2 and TRBJ2-3): GAGVSQSPSNKVTEKGKDVELRCDPISGHTALYWYRQSLGQGLEFLIYFQGNSAPDKSGLPSDRFSAERTGGSVSTLTIQRTQQEDSAVYLCASTLFGSGTDTQYFGPGTRLTVL.